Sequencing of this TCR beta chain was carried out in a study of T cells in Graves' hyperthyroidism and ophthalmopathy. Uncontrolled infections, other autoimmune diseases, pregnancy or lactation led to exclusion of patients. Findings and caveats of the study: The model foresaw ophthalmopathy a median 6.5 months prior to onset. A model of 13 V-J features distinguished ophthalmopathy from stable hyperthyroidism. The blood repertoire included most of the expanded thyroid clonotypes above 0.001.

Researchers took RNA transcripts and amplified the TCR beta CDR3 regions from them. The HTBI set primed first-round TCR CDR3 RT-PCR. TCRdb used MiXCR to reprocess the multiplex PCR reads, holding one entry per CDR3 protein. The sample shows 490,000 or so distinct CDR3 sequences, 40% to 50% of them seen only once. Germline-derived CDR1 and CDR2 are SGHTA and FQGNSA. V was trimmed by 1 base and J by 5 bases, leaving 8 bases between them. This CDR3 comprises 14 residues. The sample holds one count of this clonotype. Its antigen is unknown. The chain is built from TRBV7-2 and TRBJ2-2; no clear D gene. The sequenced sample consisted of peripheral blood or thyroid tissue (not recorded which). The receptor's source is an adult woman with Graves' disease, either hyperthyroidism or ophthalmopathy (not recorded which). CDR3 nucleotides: TGTGCCAGCAGCTTAGTAGGCATGACCGGGGAGCTGTTTTTT. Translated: CASSLVGMTGELFF.